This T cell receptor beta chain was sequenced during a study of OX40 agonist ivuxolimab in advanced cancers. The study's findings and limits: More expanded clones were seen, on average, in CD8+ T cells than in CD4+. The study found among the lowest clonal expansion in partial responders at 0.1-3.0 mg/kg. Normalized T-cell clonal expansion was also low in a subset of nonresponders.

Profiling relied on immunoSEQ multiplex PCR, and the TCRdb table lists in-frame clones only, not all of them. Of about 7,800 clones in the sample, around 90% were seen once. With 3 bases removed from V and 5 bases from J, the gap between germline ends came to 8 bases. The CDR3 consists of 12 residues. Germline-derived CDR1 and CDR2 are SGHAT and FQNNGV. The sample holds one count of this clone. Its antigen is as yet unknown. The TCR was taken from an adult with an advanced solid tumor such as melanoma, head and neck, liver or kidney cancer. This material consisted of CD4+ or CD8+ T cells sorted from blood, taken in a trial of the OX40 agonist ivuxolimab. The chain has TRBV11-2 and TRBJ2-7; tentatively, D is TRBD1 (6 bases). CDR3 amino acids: CASSFYRDEQYF. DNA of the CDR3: TGTGCCAGCAGCTTTTACAGGGACGAGCAGTACTTC.